The 11 T cell receptor beta chains listed next were all sequenced from one sample in a study of vaccination and CD4 T cells after COVID-19. No antigen has been identified for these receptors. Sequenced with the Oncomine TCR Beta short-read assay was DNA taken from cultured CD4+ T cells. In TCRdb, the PCR reads were re-called with MiXCR into one record per CDR3 protein. Of over 15,000 distinct CDR3 sequences in the sample, around 61% were seen once. As for treatment: approximately 11-day PBMC culture with coronavirus spike peptide pools or control peptides (ViraFEST assay). Sequenced: CD4+ T cells from blood, cultured in vitro. The receptors stem from a human donor who had recovered from COVID-19.

This sequence joins TRBV4-2 and TRBJ1-3; 7 bases line up with TRBD1. Germline assignment: CDR1 LGHNA and CDR2 YNFKEQ. The V and J ends lost 4 bases and 0 bases, in that order; junction bases with no gene match: 21. The CDR3 runs 21 residues. This CDR3 reads CASSRDPRSPGTELSGNTIYF. In DNA form, the CDR3 reads TGTGCCAGCAGCCGAGACCCCAGGAGTCCCGGGACAGAACTCTCTGGAAACACCATATATTTT.

This chain links TRBV2 with TRBJ1-1, with 11 bases lining up with TRBD1. The CDR3 spans 13 residues. V lost 6 bases and J lost 10; bases outside the gene matches: 7. Germline CDR1 is SNHLY and CDR2 is FYNNEI. The CDR3 here is CASSADRGQAAFF. CDR3 nucleotides: TGTGCCAGCAGCGCGGACAGGGGGCAGGCAGCTTTCTTT.

The chain combines TRBV6-1 with TRBJ2-3, with D perhaps given as TRBD1 or TRBD2 (5 bases each). V was shortened by 10 bases and J by 5 bases, with 16 bases between the two germline ends. The CDR3 runs 13 residues. Germline values: CDR1 MNHNS, CDR2 SASEGT. The CDR3 region is CATLDSGQDTQYF. The CDR3, as DNA: TGTGCCACCCTGGACTCGGGGCAAGATACGCAGTATTTT.

This chain connects TRBV6-5 to TRBJ2-3, with unresolved D. Germline values: CDR1 MNHEY, CDR2 SVGAGI. Trimming cost V 0 bases and J 3 bases, with 7 bases left between them. This CDR3 spans 14 amino acids. CDR3 in DNA: TGTGCCAGCAGTTACTCGAGTTGGACAGATACGCAGTATTTT. Protein: CASSYSSWTDTQYF.

The chain carries TRBV2 and TRBJ1-1; TRBD1 is a possible D gene (5 bases). V lost 6 bases and J lost 1, with 15 bases in between. Germline V gene sequence: CDR1 SNHLY, CDR2 FYNNEI. CDR3 length equals 15 residues. CDR3 coding DNA: TGTGCCAGCAGCCCCCGGGGACTGGAGAACACTGAAGCTTTCTTT. Translating it yields CASSPRGLENTEAFF.

The chain links TRBV7-9 to TRBJ2-1, with D uncertain. V was trimmed by 0 bases and J by 6 bases, leaving 6 bases between them. The germline V gene has CDR1 SEHNR and CDR2 FQNEAQ (reference sequence). This CDR3 comprises 13 residues. In DNA form, the CDR3 reads TGTGCCAGCAGCTTAGCACAGATCAATGAGCAGTTCTTC. Amino acids: CASSLAQINEQFF.

The rearrangement uses TRBV6-4 and TRBJ2-7; D remains ambiguous. Germline V gene sequence: CDR1 MRHNA, CDR2 SNTAGT. This CDR3 comprises 15 residues. The V end lost 0 bases, the J end lost 4 bases, and 13 bases lay between the germline ends. The CDR3 DNA follows: TGTGCCAGCAGTGACTCGTGGGTCTTCATGTACGAGCAGTACTTC. Protein sequence: CASSDSWVFMYEQYF.

V gene TRBV7-2 combines with J gene TRBJ1-2; no clear D gene. Germline V gives CDR1 SGHTA, CDR2 FQGNSA. The CDR3 loop spans 13 amino acids. The V gene lost 1 base and the J gene lost 1 base, with 4 bases spanning the gap. This CDR3 is CASSLGVNYGYTF. CDR3 bases: TGTGCCAGCAGCTTAGGAGTTAACTATGGCTACACCTTC.

The chain recombines TRBV7-9 with TRBJ2-5; 11 positions agree with TRBD2. The V gene end was trimmed by 1 base and the J gene end by 9 bases; junction bases not matched to a gene: 10. This CDR3 region has 16 residues. CDR1 is SEHNR, CDR2 FQNEAQ, per germline (reference sequence). CDR3 region: CASSLGSGLAGGPQYF. The CDR3 DNA reads as TGTGCCAGCAGCTTAGGGAGCGGGCTAGCGGGGGGACCCCAGTACTTC.

The chain employs TRBV9 and TRBJ2-7, with 9 bases fitting TRBD1. The CDR3 covers 15 residues. Unmatched junction bases numbered 8, after V lost 4 bases and J lost 3 bases. CDR1 SGDLS and CDR2 YYNGEE come from the germline V gene. CDR3 bases: TGTGCCAGCAGCTCTGCCGGGACAGGGTACTACGAGCAGTACTTC. Protein: CASSSAGTGYYEQYF.

The V and J genes are TRBV30 and TRBJ2-2; TRBD1 aligns across 10 bases. Trimming cost V 6 bases and J 7 bases; bases outside gene matches: 8. The CDR3 consists of 14 residues. Germline V gene sequence: CDR1 GTSNPN, CDR2 SVGIG (reference sequence). The CDR3 coding sequence is TGTGCCTGTAAACAGGACAGGGGGGTCGGGGAGCTGTTTTTT. This sequence encodes CACKQDRGVGELFF. The full variable domain, completed using reference TRBV30 and TRBJ2-2, is SQTIHQWPATLVQPVGSPLSLECTVEGTSNPNLYWYRQAAGRGLQLLFYSVGIGQISSEVPQNLSASRPQDRQFILSSKKLLLSDSGFYLCACKQDRGVGELFFGEGSRLTVL.